This TCR beta chain was recorded in a study of Graves' ophthalmopathy and Graves' hyperthyroidism. Study conclusions and caveats: Blood also held most thyroid clonotypes expanded above 0.001 frequency.

V lost 3 bases, J lost 7 bases, and 13 bases lay in between. The CDR3 runs 15 residues. Germline lookup yields CDR1 SNHLY and CDR2 FYNNEI. Scientists amplified the TCR beta CDR3 regions from RNA transcripts. After a first-round RT-PCR with HTBI primers, a second-round multiplex PCR was run. Each CDR3 protein is one row after TCRdb ran MiXCR on the multiplex PCR reads. The sample carries 650,000 to 900,000 distinct CDR3 sequences, 35% to 50% recorded once. This clonotype has only a few counts. Its antigen is unidentified. Thyroid ultrasound, orbital computed tomography, TRAb, serum thyroxine and clinical symptoms formed the basis of diagnosis.

This sequence was found in an adult man with Graves' ophthalmopathy. The rearrangement uses TRBV2 and TRBJ1-6; D possibly corresponds to TRBD1 (5 bases). The sample was peripheral blood. The CDR3 spells CASSEMGGINSPLHF. CDR3 coding DNA: TGTGCCAGCAGTGAGATGGGGGGAATCAATTCACCCCTCCACTTT.